These 15 T cell receptor beta chains share one sample of origin, sequenced in a study of CD4 T cells in relation to SARS-CoV-2 and coronaviruses. These receptors are not linked to any known antigen. CD4+ T cells from unexposed donors were obtained before the COVID-19 pandemic (2011-2018). CD4+ T cells were isolated from the cells after less than 13 days of culture. TCRdb keeps only in-frame clones here, not all; method: immunoSEQ multiplex PCR. The sample holds under 25,000 clones, around 67% seen once. Input material: CD4+ T cells from PBMCs, cultured in vitro. Every receptor here comes from a human donor in good health.

The V call is TRBV6-2 or TRBV6-3, the J call TRBJ2-7, with 7 bases identical to TRBD1. Germline CDR1 reads MNHEY; CDR2 reads SVGEGT. J was trimmed by 1 base and V by 2 bases; bases with no gene match: 5. The CDR3 has 15 amino acids. The CDR3 DNA is TGTGCCAGCAGTTACGAGGCCAGGGGGTCCTACGAGCAGTACTTC. This translates into CASSYEARGSYEQYF.

J is TRBJ1-1 and V is TRBV6-5, with D tentatively TRBD1 (6 bases). Germline CDR1 is MNHEY and CDR2 is SVGAGI. V was shortened by 0 bases and J by 4 bases, with 15 bases between the two germline ends. The CDR3 consists of 16 residues. CDR3 in amino acids: CASSYSHRRGGTEAFF. The CDR3 DNA reads TGTGCCAGCAGTTACTCACACCGACGAGGGGGCACTGAAGCTTTCTTT.

CDR3 protein: CASSFLAGGGDTQYF. DNA of the CDR3: TGCGCCAGCAGCTTTCTAGCGGGAGGTGGAGATACGCAGTATTTT. The rearrangement uses TRBV5-1 and TRBJ2-3; 11 nucleotides agree with TRBD2. The CDR3 consists of 15 residues. Unmatched junction bases numbered 4, after V lost 2 bases and J lost 5 bases. Germline V gives CDR1 SGHRS, CDR2 YFSETQ.

This clone was found a few times. The V gene is TRBV29-1, the J gene TRBJ1-3; 10 positions agree with TRBD1. Germline V gene sequence: CDR1 SQVTM, CDR2 ANQGSEA. This CDR3 spans 15 amino acids. Unmatched junction bases numbered 5, after V lost 6 bases and J lost 0 bases. In nucleotides, the CDR3 is TGCAGCGTCGTGACAGGGGGCTTCTCTGGAAACACCATATATTTT. Translated: CSVVTGGFSGNTIYF. The variable domain in full, completed from reference TRBV29-1 and TRBJ1-3, reads SAVISQKPSRDICQRGTSLTIQCQVDSQVTMMFWYRQQPGQSLTLIATANQGSEATYESGFVIDKFPISRPNLTFSTLTVSNMSPEDSSIYLCSVVTGGFSGNTIYFGEGSWLTVV.

The chain links TRBV2 to TRBJ2-3; D might be TRBD1 or TRBD2, each matching 5 bases. The CDR3 covers 16 residues. The V gene lost 4 bases and the J gene lost 4 bases, with 18 bases spanning the gap. Germline V gene data show CDR1 as SNHLY and CDR2 as FYNNEI. In DNA form, the CDR3 reads TGTGCCAGCAGTGGGGGGATTACTAGAACCTCAGATACGCAGTATTTT. Its translation: CASSGGITRTSDTQYF.

V usage is TRBV9 and J usage is TRBJ2-3; TRBD2 matches at 10 bases. Unmatched junction bases numbered 14, after V lost 0 bases and J lost 1 base. The CDR3 consists of 20 residues. Germline V lookup: CDR1 SGDLS, CDR2 YYNGEE. The CDR3 sequence: CASSVAGLAGVVGRTDTQYF. CDR3 in DNA: TGTGCCAGCAGCGTAGCTGGGCTAGCGGGGGTAGTGGGGCGCACAGATACGCAGTATTTT.

This clone was detected once. J is TRBJ1-1 and V is TRBV5-1; unclear D gene. The germline gives CDR1 SGHRS, CDR2 YFSETQ. Trimming took off 0 bases at V and 1 base at J, with 4 bases between the two ends. The CDR3 sequence is 13 residues long. DNA for the CDR3: TGCGCCAGCAGCTTGGGGGGGAACACTGAAGCTTTCTTT. This gives the protein CASSLGGNTEAFF. Together with reference TRBV5-1 and TRBJ1-1, the CDR3 gives the full variable domain: KAGVTQTPRYLIKTRGQQVTLSCSPISGHRSVSWYQQTPGQGLQFLFEYFSETQRNKGNFPGRFSGRQFSNSRSEMNVSTLELGDSALYLCASSLGGNTEAFFGQGTRLTVV.

This chain links TRBV7-7 with TRBJ2-5, with 8 bases matching TRBD2. This CDR3 has 16 amino acids. V lost 3 bases to trimming and J lost 1 base; unmatched junction nucleotides: 7. The germline CDR1 and CDR2 sequences are SSHAT and FNYEAQ (reference sequence). The chain's CDR3 is CASSLVGSGAQETQYF. The CDR3 nucleotides read TGTGCCAGCAGCTTGGTGGGTAGCGGGGCCCAAGAGACCCAGTACTTC.

CDR3 sequence (DNA): TGTGCCAGTAGTAACAGGGGGCCCACCCAATCTCCTAGCACAGATACGCAGTATTTT. Amino acids: CASSNRGPTQSPSTDTQYF. This sequence joins TRBV19 and TRBJ2-3; 9 nucleotides agree with TRBD1. Looked up from germline, CDR1 is LNHDA and CDR2 is SQIVND (reference sequence). The CDR3 totals 19 residues. The J segment lost 0 bases and the V segment lost 4 bases, leaving 14 bases of the junction unmatched.

In its sample, this clone was seen a few times. The chain is built from TRBV4-3 and TRBJ1-2; 7 positions match TRBD1. Trimming cost V 4 bases and J 5 bases; bases outside gene matches: 4. From germline, CDR1 is LGHNA and CDR2 YSLEER. This CDR3 is built from 13 residues. In DNA, the CDR3 is TGCGCCAGCAGCCGGGACAGTTCATATGGCTACACCTTC. As protein: CASSRDSSYGYTF.

CDR3 region: CASSRSGSRGNQPQHF. CDR3 coding DNA: TGTGCCAGCAGTAGGTCGGGAAGCAGGGGGAATCAGCCCCAGCATTTT. This chain joins TRBV6-2 or TRBV6-3 and TRBJ1-5, with TRBD1 matching over 7 bases. With V trimmed by 5 bases and J by 4 bases, 11 bases remained unmatched. The CDR3 runs to 16 residues. Germline CDR1 is MNHEY and CDR2 is SVGEGT.

The rearrangement links TRBV3-1 (or the pseudogene TRBV3-2) to TRBJ2-1; either TRBD1 or TRBD2 may fit D (6 bases each). The CDR3 runs to 15 residues. The germline V and J ends were trimmed by 5 bases and 10 bases, with 21 bases remaining between them. Germline-derived CDR1 and CDR2 are LGHDT and YNNKEL (reference sequence). CDR3 loop: CASSSSGRQRGEQFF. In nucleotides, the CDR3 is TGTGCCAGCAGCTCGAGCGGGCGCCAGAGGGGGGAGCAGTTCTTC.

This clone was found a few times. The chain joins TRBV19 to TRBJ1-5; D not resolved. V was trimmed by 7 bases and J by 6 bases, leaving 19 bases between them. The germline V gene encodes CDR1 LNHDA and CDR2 SQIVND (reference sequence). The CDR3 sequence is 15 residues long. Written as DNA, the CDR3 is TGTGCCAGTACCCTACGAGGGTTACGGGCTCAGCCCCAGCATTTT. It specifies CASTLRGLRAQPQHF.

The chain links TRBV11-2 to TRBJ2-3; no definite D call. The CDR3 is 13 residues long. V was trimmed by 0 bases and J by 6 bases, leaving 7 bases between them. CDR1 and CDR2 from the germline V gene are SGHAT and FQNNGV. CDR3 sequence: CASSLDIADTQYF. In DNA, the CDR3 is TGTGCCAGCAGCTTAGATATCGCGGATACGCAGTATTTT.

J is TRBJ2-3 and V is TRBV7-9; D is unclear. This CDR3 has 11 residues. CDR1 is SEHNR, CDR2 FQNEAQ, per germline (reference sequence). Deletions cut 7 bases from V and 9 bases from J, with 11 bases between. The CDR3 here is CASTTVETQYF. Written as DNA, the CDR3 is TGTGCCAGCACCACTGTGGAGACGCAGTATTTT.